The rows below give T cell receptor beta chains drawn from one sample of a study of T cells in tumors after PD-1 blockade. Measured with immunoSEQ multiplex PCR; TCRdb has only the in-frame clones, and not every one. The sample contains roughly 4,000 clones, roughly two thirds of which appear only once. The specimen was tumor tissue, collected before anti-PD-1 treatment. These TCRs come from a human donor with basal cell carcinoma. Each CDR3 is given with its conserved first and last residue. Each record gives: D gene, clone size, V gene, J gene, CDR3 protein, CDR3 DNA. The D gene is left open where the match is weak. Some rows mark clone size as missing; the rest say once, few, many or name a class of expanded clone.

D: TRBD1
size: -
V: TRBV6-5
J: TRBJ1-4
CDR3: CASSYYWTGRNEKLFF
DNA: TGTGCCAGCAGTTACTACTGGACAGGCAGAAATGAAAAACTGTTTTTT

D: -
size: -
V: TRBV5-4
J: TRBJ2-7
CDR3: CASSLGGTIRLEEQYF
DNA: TGTGCCAGCAGCTTGGGAGGGACAATCCGCCTAGAGGAGCAGTACTTC

D: -
size: -
V: TRBV19
J: TRBJ1-1
CDR3: CASSTLDRTLNTEAFF
DNA: TGTGCCAGTAGTACTTTAGACAGGACCTTGAACACTGAAGCTTTCTTT

D: -
size: few
V: TRBV23-1
J: TRBJ2-7
CDR3: CASSRGLTQYEQYF
DNA: TGCGCCAGCAGTCGGGGCCTAACGCAATACGAGCAGTACTTC

D: -
size: -
V: TRBV19
J: TRBJ1-5
CDR3: CASSMVASPNQPQHF
DNA: TGTGCCAGTAGTATGGTAGCCAGCCCGAATCAGCCCCAGCATTTT

D: TRBD2
size: -
V: TRBV10-3
J: TRBJ2-2
CDR3: CATGTSGGIGFGELFF
DNA: TGTGCCACCGGGACTAGCGGGGGTATTGGATTCGGGGAGCTGTTTTTT

D: TRBD1
size: few
V: TRBV2
J: TRBJ1-5
CDR3: CASMQGAVYSNQPQHF
DNA: TGTGCCAGCATGCAGGGGGCTGTATATAGCAATCAGCCCCAGCATTTT

D: -
size: -
V: TRBV5-6
J: TRBJ2-7
CDR3: CASSLAGLFEQYF
DNA: TGTGCCAGCAGCTTGGCGGGCCTCTTCGAGCAGTACTTC

D: TRBD2
size: medium-sized
V: TRBV10-3
J: TRBJ2-7
CDR3: CAITSGSVEQYF
DNA: TGTGCCATTACTAGCGGGAGTGTCGAGCAGTACTTC

D: TRBD1
size: -
V: TRBV7-2
J: TRBJ1-2
CDR3: CASSLAATGGAYTF
DNA: TGTGCCAGCAGCTTAGCGGCGACAGGGGGCGCCTACACCTTC

D: TRBD1
size: -
V: TRBV29-1
J: TRBJ1-2
CDR3: CSAGQDYYGYTF
DNA: TGCAGCGCTGGACAGGACTACTATGGCTACACCTTC

D: -
size: -
V: TRBV3-1/TRBV3-2
J: TRBJ1-3
CDR3: CASSLGAGNTIYF
DNA: TGTGCCAGCAGCTTAGGGGCTGGAAACACCATATATTTT

D: -
size: -
V: TRBV4-1
J: TRBJ1-5
CDR3: CASSQEPSYSNQPQHF
DNA: TGCGCCAGCAGCCAAGAACCGAGTTATAGCAATCAGCCCCAGCATTTT

D: -
size: few
V: TRBV6-2/TRBV6-3
J: TRBJ2-5
CDR3: CASSYSMNREETQYF
DNA: TGTGCCAGCAGTTACTCGATGAATCGGGAAGAGACCCAGTACTTC

D: -
size: -
V: TRBV10-3
J: TRBJ2-1
CDR3: CAIRPARLVPYNEQFF
DNA: TGTGCCATCAGACCTGCTCGGCTAGTGCCATACAATGAGCAGTTCTTC

D: TRBD2
size: -
V: TRBV5-1
J: TRBJ2-2
CDR3: CASSLAASGRAGELFF
DNA: TGCGCCAGCAGCTTGGCCGCTAGCGGGAGGGCCGGGGAGCTGTTTTTT

D: -
size: -
V: TRBV5-1
J: TRBJ2-2
CDR3: CASSLGRPGELFF
DNA: TGCGCCAGCAGCCTGGGCCGACCCGGGGAGCTGTTTTTT

D: -
size: -
V: TRBV28
J: TRBJ2-2
CDR3: CASRFNLGGNTGELFF
DNA: TGTGCCAGCAGATTCAACCTGGGGGGCAACACCGGGGAGCTGTTTTTT

D: -
size: -
V: TRBV5-4
J: TRBJ1-1
CDR3: CASSPDLTRGTEAFF
DNA: TGTGCCAGCAGCCCAGACCTCACCCGGGGCACTGAAGCTTTCTTT

D: TRBD2
size: -
V: TRBV7-7
J: TRBJ2-2
CDR3: CASSLASSGRSGELFF
DNA: TGTGCCAGCAGCTTAGCATCTAGCGGGAGGTCTGGGGAGCTGTTTTTT

D: TRBD1
size: -
V: TRBV2
J: TRBJ2-5
CDR3: CASTRDRRGETQYF
DNA: TGTGCCAGCACCCGGGACAGGAGGGGGGAGACCCAGTACTTC

D: TRBD2
size: -
V: TRBV9
J: TRBJ2-2
CDR3: CASSVGLAGETGELFF
DNA: TGTGCCAGCAGCGTAGGACTAGCGGGAGAGACCGGGGAGCTGTTTTTT

D: -
size: -
V: TRBV5-1
J: TRBJ2-2
CDR3: CASSLAVMGTGELFF
DNA: TGCGCCAGCAGCTTAGCGGTCATGGGGACCGGGGAGCTGTTTTTT

D: -
size: -
V: TRBV2
J: TRBJ2-1
CDR3: CASCDGGAGAGSSYNEQFF
DNA: TGTGCCAGCTGTGATGGGGGGGCGGGGGCGGGGAGCTCCTACAATGAGCAGTTCTTC

D: -
size: few
V: TRBV12-3/TRBV12-4
J: TRBJ1-5
CDR3: CASSQDIRQPQHF
DNA: TGTGCCAGCAGTCAAGACATTCGTCAGCCCCAGCATTTT

D: TRBD2
size: -
V: TRBV28
J: TRBJ2-7
CDR3: CASRAGRAFSRISYEQYF
DNA: TGTGCCAGCAGAGCGGGACGAGCCTTTTCTAGAATCTCCTACGAGCAGTACTTC

D: -
size: -
V: TRBV28
J: TRBJ2-7
CDR3: CASSPSGSTYEQYF
DNA: TGTGCCAGCAGTCCCTCAGGGAGTACTTACGAGCAGTACTTC

D: -
size: few
V: TRBV5-1
J: TRBJ1-6
CDR3: CASSLEQNNSPLHF
DNA: TGCGCCAGCAGCTTGGAACAAAATAATTCACCCCTCCACTTT